Below, 26 T cell receptor beta chains from the same sample are listed, as sequenced in a study of blood T cell repertoires in COVID-19. The method was immunoSEQ multiplex PCR; TCRdb's version includes in-frame clones alone and lacks a portion of them. The table has about 180,000 clones, around 80% seen once. The sequencing sample was made of peripheral blood. Receptor source: a woman of 80 years or more with COVID-19, enrolled during active disease.

This clone was seen just once. The gene calls are TRBV9 and TRBJ1-2; TRBD1 matches at 8 bases. The germline V gene has CDR1 SGDLS and CDR2 YYNGEE. The CDR3 sequence is 16 residues long. J lost 6 bases, V lost 3 bases, and 13 bases had no gene match. The CDR3 sequence: CASSGVLTGASDGYTF. The CDR3 DNA follows: TGTGCCAGCAGCGGAGTTCTGACAGGGGCATCGGATGGCTACACCTTC.

The chain is built from TRBV2 and TRBJ1-6; D possibly corresponds to TRBD1 (6 bases). Trimming took off 7 bases at V and 10 bases at J, with 14 bases between the two ends. Germline lookup yields CDR1 SNHLY and CDR2 FYNNEI. This CDR3 has 13 residues. The CDR3 DNA follows: TGTGCCAGCACGGGGGAGGGGGGATCACCCCTCCACTTT. It encodes CASTGEGGSPLHF. The full variable domain, in which reference TRBV2 and TRBJ1-6 provide the parts outside the CDR3, is EPEVTQTPSHQVTQMGQEVILRCVPISNHLYFYWYRQILGQKVEFLVSFYNNEISEKSEIFDDQFSVERPDGSNFTLKIRSTKLEDSAMYFCASTGEGGSPLHFGNGTRLTVT.

The chain has TRBV19 and TRBJ1-2; no clear D. V lost 6 bases, J lost 4 bases, and 6 bases lay in between. Germline lookup yields CDR1 LNHDA and CDR2 SQIVND (reference sequence). This CDR3 has 11 residues. The CDR3 DNA reads TGTGCCAGTAGGAACAGCTATGGCTACACCTTC. Its protein product is CASRNSYGYTF.

The V gene is TRBV2, the J gene TRBJ1-2; TRBD1 might be the D (5 bases). CDR1 and CDR2 (germline): SNHLY, FYNNEI. CDR3 length: 14 amino acids. The V gene lost 2 bases and the J gene lost 1 base, with 8 bases spanning the gap. The CDR3: CASSEQGLNYGYTF. Written as DNA, the CDR3 is TGTGCCAGCAGTGAACAGGGCCTTAACTATGGCTACACCTTC. The full variable domain, its missing parts supplied by reference TRBV2 and TRBJ1-2, is EPEVTQTPSHQVTQMGQEVILRCVPISNHLYFYWYRQILGQKVEFLVSFYNNEISEKSEIFDDQFSVERPDGSNFTLKIRSTKLEDSAMYFCASSEQGLNYGYTFGSGTRLTVV.

The sample holds one count of this clone. This chain uses TRBV2 with TRBJ1-4; no clear D. The CDR3 runs to 18 residues. Germline V CDR1 and CDR2: SNHLY, FYNNEI. Trimming cost V 2 bases and J 0 bases, with 16 bases left between them. CDR3 in DNA: TGTGCCAGCAGTGAATCGGTCTGGTCGCCCGCAACTAATGAAAAACTGTTTTTT. Its translation is CASSESVWSPATNEKLFF.

V and J are TRBV12-3 or TRBV12-4 and TRBJ1-1; TRBD1 is a possible D gene (6 bases). V was cut by 6 bases and J by 4 bases, with 12 bases left in between. The CDR3 is made up of 13 amino acids. CDR3 sequence reads: CASSPDSSTEAFF. CDR3 bases: TGTGCCAGCAGCCCGGACAGTTCCACTGAAGCTTTCTTT.

This rearrangement joins TRBV10-3 to TRBJ1-2; D is uncertain. This CDR3 is built from 13 residues. Trimming pared 11 bases from V and 8 bases from J, leaving 21 bases between. The germline CDR1 and CDR2 sequences are ENHRY and SYGVKD. CDR3 in amino acids: CASHSFFKRGYTF. In DNA, the CDR3 is TGTGCCTCGCACAGCTTTTTTAAACGAGGCTACACCTTC.

The rearrangement uses TRBV7-3 and TRBJ1-4, with a possible D match to TRBD1 (5 bases). The germline V and J ends were trimmed by 5 bases and 7 bases, with 17 bases remaining between them. This CDR3 is 15 amino acids long. The germline gives CDR1 SGHTA, CDR2 FQGTGA. CDR3 region: CASSESGGSGEKLFF. CDR3 sequence (DNA): TGTGCCAGCAGCGAGTCCGGGGGGAGTGGTGAAAAACTGTTTTTT.

V gene TRBV5-1 combines with J gene TRBJ1-2; tentatively, D is TRBD1 (6 bases). This CDR3 is 15 amino acids long. With 3 bases removed from V and 4 bases from J, the gap between germline ends came to 16 bases. The germline V gene encodes CDR1 SGHRS and CDR2 YFSETQ. Here the CDR3 reads CASSSTPTGTYGYTF. DNA for the CDR3: TGCGCCAGCAGCTCTACCCCGACAGGTACCTATGGCTACACCTTC.

This clone appeared a single time. As DNA, the CDR3 is TGTGCCAGCAGTGAGGGAAGGGGACTGAAATCAAAGAAGTACTTC. Its protein product is CASSEGRGLKSKKYF. V usage is TRBV2 and J usage is TRBJ2-7, with D maybe TRBD2 (6 bases). The V gene's germline CDR1 is SNHLY and CDR2 FYNNEI. The CDR3 runs 15 residues. Between the trimmed V and J ends, which lost 3 bases and 11 bases, there was a span of 23 bases. The full variable domain, in which reference TRBV2 and TRBJ2-7 provide the parts outside the CDR3, is EPEVTQTPSHQVTQMGQEVILRCVPISNHLYFYWYRQILGQKVEFLVSFYNNEISEKSEIFDDQFSVERPDGSNFTLKIRSTKLEDSAMYFCASSEGRGLKSKKYFGPGTRLTVT.

This chain uses TRBV5-1 with TRBJ2-7; 8 bases match TRBD2. V shed 4 bases and J 3 bases; nucleotides not matched to a gene: 0. This CDR3 region has 12 residues. The germline gives CDR1 SGHRS, CDR2 YFSETQ. CDR3 amino acids: CASSTSGYEQYF. The CDR3 bases are TGCGCCAGCAGCACTAGCGGCTACGAGCAGTACTTC. The full variable domain, completed using reference TRBV5-1 and TRBJ2-7, is KAGVTQTPRYLIKTRGQQVTLSCSPISGHRSVSWYQQTPGQGLQFLFEYFSETQRNKGNFPGRFSGRQFSNSRSEMNVSTLELGDSALYLCASSTSGYEQYFGPGTRLTVT.

The chain carries TRBV24-1 and TRBJ1-2; a possible D gene is TRBD1 (5 bases). Germline V lookup: CDR1 KGHDR, CDR2 SFDVKD. The CDR3 runs to 12 residues. Trimming cost V 6 bases and J 4 bases, with 8 bases left between them. In DNA, the CDR3 is TGTGCCACCAGTTCTCAGGGCTATGGCTACACCTTC. This codes for CATSSQGYGYTF.

The chain couples TRBV30 to TRBJ2-5; 11 nucleotides agree with TRBD2. Trimming at V came to 3 bases and at J to 5 bases, leaving 8 bases not matched to a gene. The V gene's germline CDR1 is GTSNPN and CDR2 SVGIG (reference sequence). The CDR3 is 15 amino acids. DNA for the CDR3: TGTGCCTGGAGCGCTACTAGCGGGGGATGGGAGACCCAGTACTTC. Translating it yields CAWSATSGGWETQYF.

This clone has just a few counts. The rearrangement uses TRBV7-9 and TRBJ2-2, with a tentative D call TRBD1 (6 bases). This CDR3 comprises 14 residues. Germline V gene sequence: CDR1 SEHNR, CDR2 FQNEAQ (reference sequence). Trimming removed 4 bases at V and 1 base at J, with 7 bases between. The CDR3, as DNA: TGTGCCAGCAGCTGGGGACAGAACACCGGGGAGCTGTTTTTT. Translating it yields CASSWGQNTGELFF.

The V call is TRBV5-1, the J call TRBJ1-1; tentative D call: TRBD1 (6 bases). V lost 2 bases to trimming and J lost 2 bases, with 16 bases between them. Looked up from germline, CDR1 is SGHRS and CDR2 is YFSETQ. The CDR3 is 16 amino acids. The CDR3: CASSLTGSRRNTEAFF. The CDR3 nucleotides are TGCGCCAGCAGCTTAACAGGGTCGAGGAGAAACACTGAAGCTTTCTTT. The full variable domain, with the rest looked up from reference TRBV5-1 and TRBJ1-1, is KAGVTQTPRYLIKTRGQQVTLSCSPISGHRSVSWYQQTPGQGLQFLFEYFSETQRNKGNFPGRFSGRQFSNSRSEMNVSTLELGDSALYLCASSLTGSRRNTEAFFGQGTRLTVV.

The V and J genes are TRBV5-1 and TRBJ2-2, with a weak D call TRBD2 (5 bases). This CDR3 comprises 14 residues. V was shortened by 0 bases and J by 7 bases, with 10 bases between the two germline ends. Per the germline V gene, CDR1 is SGHRS and CDR2 is YFSETQ. The CDR3 DNA sequence: TGCGCCAGCAGCTTGGAAGGACTTAGCGGGGAGCTGTTTTTT. It encodes CASSLEGLSGELFF.

This clone was found once. This rearrangement joins TRBV7-8 to TRBJ1-6; D might be TRBD1 (5 bases). The V end lost 7 bases, the J end lost 1 base, and 5 bases lay between the germline ends. CDR1 and CDR2 (germline): SGHVS, FQNEAQ. This CDR3 is built from 13 residues. The CDR3, as DNA: TGTGCCAGCAAGGGGTCCTATAATTCACCCCTCCACTTT. Amino acid sequence: CASKGSYNSPLHF. Looking up the rest from reference TRBV7-8 and TRBJ1-6 gives the full variable domain: GAGVSQSPRYKVAKRGQDVALRCDPISGHVSLFWYQQALGQGPEFLTYFQNEAQLDKSGLPSDRFFAERPEGSVSTLKIQRTQQEDSAVYLCASKGSYNSPLHFGNGTRLTVT.

The J gene is TRBJ1-5, the V gene TRBV24-1, with D perhaps matching TRBD1 (5 bases). Germline values: CDR1 KGHDR, CDR2 SFDVKD. The CDR3 has 13 amino acids. V was shortened by 1 base and J by 9 bases, with 9 bases between the two germline ends. DNA for the CDR3: TGTGCCACCAGTGATTTAGGCGGGGGGCCCCAGCATTTT. This codes for CATSDLGGGPQHF.

The chain couples TRBV5-4 to TRBJ1-4, with 12 bases fitting TRBD1. This CDR3 is 17 amino acids long. V was clipped by 4 bases and J by 6 bases; unmatched bases: 10. Looked up from germline, CDR1 is SGHNT and CDR2 is YYREEE (reference sequence). The CDR3: CASSPGTGGMRDEKLFF. Written as DNA, the CDR3 is TGTGCCAGCAGCCCCGGGACAGGGGGCATGAGGGATGAAAAACTGTTTTTT.

This rearrangement joins TRBV2 to TRBJ2-5; D unresolved. The CDR3 length is 11 residues. Per germline, CDR1 SNHLY and CDR2 FYNNEI. V was shortened by 8 bases and J by 0 bases, with 4 bases between the two germline ends. CDR3 loop: CASGYQETQYF. CDR3 coding DNA: TGTGCCAGCGGCTACCAAGAGACCCAGTACTTC. The variable domain in full, completed from reference TRBV2 and TRBJ2-5, reads EPEVTQTPSHQVTQMGQEVILRCVPISNHLYFYWYRQILGQKVEFLVSFYNNEISEKSEIFDDQFSVERPDGSNFTLKIRSTKLEDSAMYFCASGYQETQYFGPGTRLLVL.

The chain joins TRBV4-1 to TRBJ2-3, with D perhaps TRBD2 (6 bases). The CDR3 contains 16 residues. The germline V gene has CDR1 MGHRA and CDR2 YSYEKL. V was trimmed by 1 base and J by 4 bases, leaving 15 bases between them. CDR3 residues: CASSQVRRVGADTQYF. The DNA for the CDR3 is TGCGCCAGCAGCCAAGTTAGGAGGGTCGGGGCAGATACGCAGTATTTT.

J is TRBJ1-6 and V is TRBV13; D is possibly TRBD1 (6 bases). This CDR3 spans 14 amino acids. Germline V gene lookup returns CDR1 PRHDT and CDR2 FYEKMQ (reference sequence). Trimming pared 0 bases from V and 10 bases from J, leaving 10 bases between. The CDR3 bases are TGTGCCAGCAGCTTAGGACAGGGACGCTCACCCCTCCACTTT. The encoded protein is CASSLGQGRSPLHF.

The chain uses TRBV6-5 and TRBJ2-1, with 9 bases aligning to TRBD2. CDR3 length: 15 residues. Germline V gene lookup returns CDR1 MNHEY and CDR2 SVGAGI. The junction had 8 bases not matched to a gene; V was cut back by 2 bases and J by 9 bases. The chain's CDR3 is CASSYLVAGVSEQFF. The CDR3 DNA reads TGTGCCAGCAGTTACCTGGTAGCGGGAGTTTCTGAGCAGTTCTTC.

This sequence joins TRBV19 and TRBJ1-4; 10 positions match TRBD1. The germline CDR1 and CDR2 sequences are LNHDA and SQIVND (reference sequence). There are 16 residues in the CDR3. The V segment lost 5 bases and the J segment 4 bases; nucleotides outside the gene matches: 7. The CDR3 loop is CASSVGQGIYNEKLFF. Written as DNA, the CDR3 is TGTGCCAGTAGTGTGGGACAGGGGATCTATAATGAAAAACTGTTTTTT.

This chain connects TRBV6-1 to TRBJ1-3, with D perhaps TRBD1 (5 bases). V lost 0 bases and J lost 4, with 10 bases in between. This CDR3 has 15 residues. Germline V gene data show CDR1 as MNHNS and CDR2 as SASEGT. CDR3: CASSEAGGTGNTIYF. Here the CDR3 DNA reads TGTGCCAGCAGTGAAGCGGGAGGGACCGGAAACACCATATATTTT.

The chain couples TRBV9 to TRBJ2-5; D not resolved. The germline CDR1 and CDR2 sequences are SGDLS and YYNGEE. CDR3 length: 14 residues. The V end lost 0 bases, the J end lost 5 bases, and 11 bases lay between the germline ends. CDR3 DNA sequence: TGTGCCAGCAGCGTAGGAGCTGCCGCCGAGACCCAGTACTTC. This encodes CASSVGAAAETQYF.